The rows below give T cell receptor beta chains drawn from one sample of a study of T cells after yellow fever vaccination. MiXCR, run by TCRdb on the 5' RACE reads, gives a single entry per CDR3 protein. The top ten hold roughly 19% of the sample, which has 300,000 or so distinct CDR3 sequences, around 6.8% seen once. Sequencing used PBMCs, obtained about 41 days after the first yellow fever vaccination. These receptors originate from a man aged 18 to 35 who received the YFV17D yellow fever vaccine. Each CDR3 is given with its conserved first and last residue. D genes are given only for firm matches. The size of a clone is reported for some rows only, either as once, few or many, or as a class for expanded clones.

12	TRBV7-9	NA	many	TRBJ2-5	CASSLAEETQYF	TGTGCCAGCAGCTTAGCGGAAGAGACCCAGTACTTC
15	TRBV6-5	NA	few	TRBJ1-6	CASSYYRDNRWPLHF	TGTGCCAGCAGTTACTACCGGGACAACCGGTGGCCCCTCCACTTT
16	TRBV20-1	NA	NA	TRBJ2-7	CSASTPRGGPFYEQYF	TGCAGTGCTAGTACCCCAAGGGGGGGCCCGTTTTACGAGCAGTACTTC
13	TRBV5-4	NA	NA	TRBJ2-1	CASSFRGKNEQFF	TGTGCCAGCAGCTTCCGGGGGAAAAATGAGCAGTTCTTC
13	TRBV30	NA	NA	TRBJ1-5	CAWSPGSNQPQHF	TGTGCCTGGAGCCCGGGTAGCAATCAGCCCCAGCATTTT
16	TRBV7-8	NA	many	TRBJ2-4	CASSLGGALAKNIQYF	TGTGCCAGCAGCTTAGGAGGAGCCCTAGCCAAAAACATTCAGTACTTC
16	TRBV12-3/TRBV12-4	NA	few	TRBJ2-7	CASSPGQSRGEYEQYF	TGTGCCAGCAGTCCAGGACAGTCAAGGGGGGAATACGAGCAGTACTTC
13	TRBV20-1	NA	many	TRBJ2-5	CSAQAGIQETQYF	TGCAGTGCCCAGGCGGGGATCCAAGAGACCCAGTACTTC
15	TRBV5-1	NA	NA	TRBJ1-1	CASSLETSAGTEAFF	TGCGCCAGCAGCTTGGAAACAAGCGCGGGCACTGAAGCTTTCTTT
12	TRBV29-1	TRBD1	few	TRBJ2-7	CSAGTGNYEQYF	TGCAGCGCCGGGACAGGGAACTACGAGCAGTACTTC
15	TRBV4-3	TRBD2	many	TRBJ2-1	CASSQESRLADEQFF	TGCGCCAGCAGCCAAGAATCCCGACTAGCGGATGAGCAGTTCTTC
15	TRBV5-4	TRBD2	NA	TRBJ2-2	CASQRTSGSTGELFF	TGTGCCAGCCAGAGGACTAGCGGAAGCACCGGGGAGCTGTTTTTT
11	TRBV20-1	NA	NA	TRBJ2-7	CSATPGYEQYF	TGCAGTGCCACCCCAGGGTACGAGCAGTACTTC
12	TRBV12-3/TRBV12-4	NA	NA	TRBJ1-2	CASSLVGYGYTF	TGTGCCAGCAGTCTCGTGGGGTATGGCTACACCTTC
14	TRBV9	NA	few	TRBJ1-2	CASSPAGATYGYTF	TGTGCCAGCAGCCCCGCGGGGGCCACCTATGGCTACACCTTC
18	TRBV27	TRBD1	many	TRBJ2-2	CASTDRVDRPAAFWELFF	TGTGCCAGCACCGACCGAGTGGACAGGCCCGCGGCGTTCTGGGAGCTGTTTTTT
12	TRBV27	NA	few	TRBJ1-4	CASGGLGEKLFF	TGTGCCAGCGGGGGGTTAGGTGAAAAACTGTTTTTT
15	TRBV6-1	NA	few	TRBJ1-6	CASSSVGQGNSPLHF	TGTGCCAGCAGCTCCGTGGGGCAGGGCAATTCACCCCTCCACTTT
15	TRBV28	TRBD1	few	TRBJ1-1	CASSSPGGSNTEAFF	TGTGCCAGCAGTTCCCCAGGGGGCTCGAACACTGAAGCTTTCTTT
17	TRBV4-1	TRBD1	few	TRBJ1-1	CASSQVPRTGEGTEAFF	TGCGCCAGCAGCCAAGTTCCTAGGACAGGGGAGGGCACTGAAGCTTTCTTT
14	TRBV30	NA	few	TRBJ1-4	CAWSMGGNREKLFF	TGTGCCTGGAGTATGGGCGGAAATCGGGAAAAACTGTTTTTT
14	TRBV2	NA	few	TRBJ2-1	CASSDQGSYNEQFF	TGTGCCAGCAGTGATCAAGGGTCCTACAATGAGCAGTTCTTC
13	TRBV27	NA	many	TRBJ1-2	CASSLTGLYGYTF	TGTGCCAGCAGTTTGACCGGACTGTATGGCTACACCTTC
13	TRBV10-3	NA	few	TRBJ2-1	CAINGQGGNEQFF	TGTGCCATCAATGGACAGGGAGGGAATGAGCAGTTCTTC
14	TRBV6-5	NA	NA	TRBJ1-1	CASSYPGINTEAFF	TGTGCCAGCAGTTACCCAGGGATAAACACTGAAGCTTTCTTT
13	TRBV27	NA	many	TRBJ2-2	CASSAINTGELFF	TGTGCCAGCAGTGCCATAAACACCGGGGAGCTGTTTTTT
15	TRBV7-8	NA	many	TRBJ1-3	CASSPMGMAGNTIYF	TGTGCCAGCAGCCCTATGGGGATGGCTGGAAACACCATATATTTT
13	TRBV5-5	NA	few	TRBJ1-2	CASSFLGDYGYTF	TGTGCCAGCAGCTTTTTGGGAGACTATGGCTACACCTTC
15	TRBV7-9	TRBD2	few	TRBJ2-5	CASSQGRGGGETQYF	TGTGCCAGCAGCCAAGGGAGGGGCGGGGGAGAGACCCAGTACTTC
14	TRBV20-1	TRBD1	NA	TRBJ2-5	CSARERTGKETQYF	TGCAGTGCTAGAGAGAGGACAGGGAAAGAGACCCAGTACTTC
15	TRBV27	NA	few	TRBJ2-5	CASSLWSGMQETQYF	TGTGCCAGCAGTTTATGGTCCGGGATGCAAGAGACCCAGTACTTC
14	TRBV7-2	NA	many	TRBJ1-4	CASSLSNSGEKLFF	TGTGCCAGCAGCTTATCGAATTCTGGTGAAAAACTGTTTTTT
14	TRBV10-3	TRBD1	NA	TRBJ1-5	CAIQGELGNQPQHF	TGTGCCATCCAGGGGGAGCTGGGGAATCAGCCCCAGCATTTT
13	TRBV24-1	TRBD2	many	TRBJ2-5	CATRAGGKETQYF	TGTGCCACCAGGGCGGGGGGCAAAGAGACCCAGTACTTC
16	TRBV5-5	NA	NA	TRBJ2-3	CASSKHGLSGTDTQYF	TGTGCCAGCTCAAAGCATGGTCTAAGCGGCACAGATACGCAGTATTTT
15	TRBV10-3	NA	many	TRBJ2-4	CATNWRWGEVDIQYF	TGTGCCACCAACTGGAGATGGGGGGAAGTGGACATTCAGTACTTC
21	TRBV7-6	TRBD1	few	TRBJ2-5	CASSLAPMRQGPTSYQETQYF	TGTGCCAGCAGCTTAGCCCCTATGAGACAGGGCCCAACTTCGTACCAAGAGACCCAGTACTTC
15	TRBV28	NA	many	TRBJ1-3	CASSLFLALGNTIYF	TGTGCCAGCAGTTTATTTCTGGCGCTGGGAAACACCATATATTTT
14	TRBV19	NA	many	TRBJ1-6	CASSIVQWNSPLHF	TGTGCCAGTAGTATAGTACAGTGGAATTCACCCCTCCACTTT
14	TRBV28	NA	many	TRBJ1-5	CASSFGDSNQPQHF	TGTGCCAGCAGTTTCGGGGATAGCAATCAGCCCCAGCATTTT